One sample yielded the 18 T cell receptor beta chains listed below, sequenced in a study of shared clonotypes between healthy human individuals. Generated by immunoSEQ multiplex PCR, the TCRdb table keeps only in-frame clones and is missing some. This sample has around 700,000 clones, with roughly 78% found just once. The sample consisted of memory CD4+ T cells sorted from blood. The sample's subset: CD45RA-negative fraction. The receptor source for this set is a woman aged 30 to 39 in good health.

The sample holds a few counts of this clone. The chain joins TRBV7-3 to TRBJ2-7, with 9 bases aligning to TRBD1. Germline V gives CDR1 SGHTA, CDR2 FQGTGA. This CDR3 comprises 15 residues. Trimming cost V 5 bases and J 5 bases; bases outside gene matches: 10. CDR3 protein: CASSLQGTGSNEQYF. DNA for the CDR3: TGTGCCAGCAGCCTACAGGGGACAGGGTCAAACGAGCAGTACTTC.

J is TRBJ2-1 and V is TRBV14; 11 bases line up with TRBD2. This CDR3 contains 18 residues. Germline trimming cut 0 bases from V and 12 bases from J; bases unmatched to any gene: 16. Per germline, CDR1 SGHDN and CDR2 FVKESK. In nucleotides, the CDR3 is TGTGCCAGCAGCCAAGAGTTTAGACTAGCGGGATCAATCGATTCGCAGTTCTTC. Translating it yields CASSQEFRLAGSIDSQFF.

J is TRBJ2-1 and V is TRBV7-2, with 10 nucleotides matching TRBD2. Germline assignment: CDR1 SGHTA and CDR2 FQGNSA. V was pared by 5 bases and J by 4 bases, with 5 bases of the junction left unmatched. The CDR3 contains 15 residues. CDR3 protein: CASSRPGLAYNEQFF. CDR3 in DNA: TGTGCCAGCAGCCGGCCGGGACTAGCGTACAATGAGCAGTTCTTC.

The chain's CDR3 is CASSLYGRADEQYF. As DNA, the CDR3 is TGTGCCAGCAGTTTATACGGGAGGGCCGATGAGCAGTACTTC. V gene TRBV27 combines with J gene TRBJ2-7; 8 bases match TRBD2. With V trimmed by 1 base and J by 7 bases, 6 bases remained unmatched. This CDR3 is 14 amino acids long. In germline, CDR1 is MNHEY, CDR2 SMNVEV (reference sequence).

CDR3 bases: TGTGCCAGCAGCTCCCCTCAACGGGAGCGTTACAATGAGCAGTTCTTC. It yields the protein CASSSPQRERYNEQFF. This rearrangement joins TRBV25-1 to TRBJ2-1; D possibly corresponds to TRBD2 (6 bases). The CDR3 totals 16 residues. With 6 bases removed from V and 4 bases from J, the gap between germline ends came to 19 bases. Germline V gene sequence: CDR1 MGHDK, CDR2 SYGVNS.

Only a few counts were recorded for this clone. This sequence joins TRBV27 and TRBJ1-5; D is unresolved. The CDR3 extends over 14 amino acids. V gave up 2 bases and J gave up 4 bases, with 9 bases separating them. Germline V gene data show CDR1 as MNHEY and CDR2 as SMNVEV (reference sequence). The CDR3 bases are TGTGCCAGCAGTTTAAGACTGACGAATCAGCCCCAGCATTTT. Its protein product is CASSLRLTNQPQHF.

This clone occurred a few times. This rearrangement joins TRBV6-5 to TRBJ1-5; 10 positions match TRBD1. Germline CDR1 is MNHEY and CDR2 is SVGAGI. V lost 5 bases to trimming and J lost 6 bases; unmatched junction nucleotides: 7. The CDR3 loop spans 15 amino acids. The CDR3 region is CASSRQGASGQPQHF. CDR3 in DNA: TGTGCCAGCAGTCGACAGGGGGCGTCCGGTCAGCCCCAGCATTTT.

This chain uses TRBV7-9 with TRBJ2-1, with 13 bases lining up with TRBD2. Germline-derived CDR1 and CDR2 are SEHNR and FQNEAQ (reference sequence). The CDR3 runs 17 residues. V shed 2 bases and J 7 bases; nucleotides not matched to a gene: 8. The CDR3 is CASSLILAGGPGNEQFF. The CDR3 bases are TGTGCCAGCAGCTTAATACTAGCGGGAGGGCCGGGTAATGAGCAGTTCTTC.

The J gene is TRBJ1-5, the V gene TRBV6-5; D is unclear. CDR1 and CDR2 from the germline V gene are MNHEY and SVGAGI. The V and J ends lost 5 bases and 0 bases respectively, with 11 bases between them. The CDR3 totals 15 residues. The CDR3 here is CASSQESFSNQPQHF. The CDR3 DNA follows: TGTGCCAGCAGTCAAGAGTCTTTTAGCAATCAGCCCCAGCATTTT.

The CDR3 bases are TGTGCCAGCAGCACGGATGGGGCGATATCCTACGAGCAGTACTTC. Translating gives CASSTDGAISYEQYF. The chain carries TRBV11-2 and TRBJ2-7; maybe TRBD1 (5 bases). This CDR3 is 15 amino acids long. Germline V gene lookup returns CDR1 SGHAT and CDR2 FQNNGV. The ends were cut back, 5 bases at V and 1 base at J, with 15 bases in the middle. The full variable domain, in which reference TRBV11-2 and TRBJ2-7 provide the parts outside the CDR3, is EAGVAQSPRYKIIEKRQSVAFWCNPISGHATLYWYQQILGQGPKLLIQFQNNGVVDDSQLPKDRFSAERLKGVDSTLKIQPAKLEDSAVYLCASSTDGAISYEQYFGPGTRLTVT.

This clone was seen just once. V is TRBV5-1 and J is TRBJ2-2; no definite D call. This CDR3 contains 12 residues. Germline CDR1 SGHRS, CDR2 YFSETQ. V lost 2 bases and J lost 7, with 6 bases in between. CDR3 in DNA: TGCGCCAGCAGCTTCGATAACGGGGAGCTGTTTTTT. It yields the protein CASSFDNGELFF.

This clone was detected ten times or more. The chain joins TRBV5-1 to TRBJ1-1, with a possible D match to TRBD1 (5 bases). The CDR3 contains 13 residues. V was pared by 5 bases and J by 0 bases, with 8 bases between. Germline CDR1 reads SGHRS; CDR2 reads YFSETQ. The CDR3 loop is CASRQVLNTEAFF. The CDR3 DNA is TGCGCCAGCAGACAGGTGCTGAACACTGAAGCTTTCTTT.

This clone has just a few counts. The identical CDR3 is also encoded by other nucleotide sequences in the sample. The chain joins TRBV7-8 to TRBJ2-5; D may correspond to TRBD1 or TRBD2 (5 bases each). Between the trimmed V and J ends, which lost 5 bases and 1 base, there was a span of 11 bases. Germline V gene sequence: CDR1 SGHVS, CDR2 FQNEAQ. This CDR3 contains 14 residues. The CDR3 region has the DNA TGTGCCAGCAGCCTAGGGACCGTCCAAGAGACCCAGTACTTC. Its protein product is CASSLGTVQETQYF.

This clone was found a few times. The chain couples TRBV30 to TRBJ1-3; D ambiguous. Germline CDR1 is GTSNPN and CDR2 is SVGIG (reference sequence). Deletions cut 0 bases from V and 1 base from J, with 10 bases between. CDR3 length: 15 residues. The CDR3 nucleotides are TGTGCCTGGAGTGTAAATCCCGGATCTGGAAACACCATATATTTT. Amino acids: CAWSVNPGSGNTIYF.

V usage is TRBV11-1 and J usage is TRBJ2-1; possibly TRBD2 for D (6 bases). V dropped 5 bases and J dropped 7 bases, with 21 bases sitting between them. The CDR3 consists of 16 residues. CDR1 and CDR2 from the germline V gene are SGHAT and FQDESV (reference sequence). This chain's CDR3 is CASSPMGRSFFNEQFF. In DNA, the CDR3 is TGTGCCAGCAGCCCCATGGGGAGGAGTTTTTTTAATGAGCAGTTCTTC. Full variable domain (remainder filled in from reference TRBV11-1 and TRBJ2-1): EAEVAQSPRYKITEKSQAVAFWCDPISGHATLYWYRQILGQGPELLVQFQDESVVDDSQLPKDRFSAERLKGVDSTLKIQPAELGDSAMYLCASSPMGRSFFNEQFFGPGTRLTVL.

The table lists this clone with a few counts. The chain uses TRBV11-2 and TRBJ2-7, with 7 nucleotides matching TRBD1. Per the germline V gene, CDR1 is SGHAT and CDR2 is FQNNGV. The CDR3 runs to 16 residues. J gave up 2 bases and V 1 base, and 8 bases lay outside the gene matches. CDR3 region: CASSLGNRGPTYEQYF. CDR3 sequence (DNA): TGTGCCAGCAGCTTAGGGAACAGGGGCCCCACCTACGAGCAGTACTTC. Using reference TRBV11-2 and TRBJ2-7 for the parts outside the CDR3, the full variable domain is EAGVAQSPRYKIIEKRQSVAFWCNPISGHATLYWYQQILGQGPKLLIQFQNNGVVDDSQLPKDRFSAERLKGVDSTLKIQPAKLEDSAVYLCASSLGNRGPTYEQYFGPGTRLTVT.

The chain links TRBV5-1 to TRBJ2-1; TRBD2 matches 8 bases. V was clipped by 0 bases and J by 10 bases; unmatched bases: 9. Per germline, CDR1 SGHRS and CDR2 YFSETQ. This CDR3 region has 15 residues. This chain's CDR3 is CASSLDPAGGGEQFF. CDR3 DNA sequence: TGCGCCAGCAGCTTGGACCCTGCGGGAGGTGGCGAGCAGTTCTTC.

On this clone itself: At the DNA level, this CDR3 is encoded by other sequences in the same sample as well. The chain has TRBV28 and TRBJ2-7, with a possible D match to TRBD1 (6 bases). The CDR3 is 13 amino acids. Germline-derived CDR1 and CDR2 are MDHEN and SYDVKM. Trimming cost V 6 bases and J 2 bases, with 11 bases left between them. The CDR3 is CASRRGQAYEQYF. The DNA of the CDR3 is TGTGCCAGCAGACGGGGACAAGCCTACGAGCAGTACTTC.